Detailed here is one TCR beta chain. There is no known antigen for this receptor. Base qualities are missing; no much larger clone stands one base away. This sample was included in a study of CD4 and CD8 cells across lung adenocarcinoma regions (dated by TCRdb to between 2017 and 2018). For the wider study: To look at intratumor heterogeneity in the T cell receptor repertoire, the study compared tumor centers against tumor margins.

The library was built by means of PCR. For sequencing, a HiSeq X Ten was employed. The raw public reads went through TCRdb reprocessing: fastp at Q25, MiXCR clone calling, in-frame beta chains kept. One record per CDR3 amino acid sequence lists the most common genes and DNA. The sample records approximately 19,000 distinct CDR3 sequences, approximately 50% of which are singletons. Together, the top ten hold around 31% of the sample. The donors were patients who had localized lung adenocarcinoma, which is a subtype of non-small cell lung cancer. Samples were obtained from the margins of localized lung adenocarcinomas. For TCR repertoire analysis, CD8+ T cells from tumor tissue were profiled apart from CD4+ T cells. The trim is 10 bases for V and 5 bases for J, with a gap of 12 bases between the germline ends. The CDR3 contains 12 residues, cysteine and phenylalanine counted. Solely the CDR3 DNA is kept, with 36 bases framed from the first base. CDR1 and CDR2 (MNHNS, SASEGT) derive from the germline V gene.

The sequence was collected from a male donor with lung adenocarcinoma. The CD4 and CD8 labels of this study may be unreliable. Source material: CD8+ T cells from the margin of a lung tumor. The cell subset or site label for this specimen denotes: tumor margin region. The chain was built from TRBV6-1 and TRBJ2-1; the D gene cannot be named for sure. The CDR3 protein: CATSSWNNEQFF. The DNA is TGTGCCACCAGCTCCTGGAACAATGAGCAGTTCTTC.